The sequence of this TCR beta chain was determined in a study of T-cell memory formation after mild COVID-19. On the study more broadly: Largely donor-specific TCR clusters were found. Study-wide results and limits: The finding that pre-infection memory included some responding clones suggested that cross-reactive memory joined.

Trimming pared 3 bases from V and 1 base from J, leaving 13 bases between. There are 16 residues in the CDR3. Germline lookup yields CDR1 SGHRS and CDR2 YFSETQ. With respect to this clonotype: What it recognizes is unknown.

Constant-segment primers and 5'RACE yielded cDNA libraries for TCR alpha and TCR beta, each carrying sample barcodes and UMIs. From the 5' RACE reads, TCRdb called clonotypes with MiXCR, one entry per CDR3 protein. The table has roughly 350,000 distinct CDR3 sequences, roughly 13% seen once. This sequence originates from a man aged 18 to 29 who had mild COVID-19 (a few samples of this study predate the infection). Cell type and time point are not known. The gene calls are TRBV5-1 and TRBJ2-2; D may match TRBD1 or TRBD2 (5 bases each). The sample was PBMCs or a T cell subset sorted from them (not recorded which). CDR3 amino acids: CASSWTGTQNTGELFF. CDR3 bases: TGCGCCAGCAGCTGGACCGGGACGCAGAACACCGGGGAGCTGTTTTTT.